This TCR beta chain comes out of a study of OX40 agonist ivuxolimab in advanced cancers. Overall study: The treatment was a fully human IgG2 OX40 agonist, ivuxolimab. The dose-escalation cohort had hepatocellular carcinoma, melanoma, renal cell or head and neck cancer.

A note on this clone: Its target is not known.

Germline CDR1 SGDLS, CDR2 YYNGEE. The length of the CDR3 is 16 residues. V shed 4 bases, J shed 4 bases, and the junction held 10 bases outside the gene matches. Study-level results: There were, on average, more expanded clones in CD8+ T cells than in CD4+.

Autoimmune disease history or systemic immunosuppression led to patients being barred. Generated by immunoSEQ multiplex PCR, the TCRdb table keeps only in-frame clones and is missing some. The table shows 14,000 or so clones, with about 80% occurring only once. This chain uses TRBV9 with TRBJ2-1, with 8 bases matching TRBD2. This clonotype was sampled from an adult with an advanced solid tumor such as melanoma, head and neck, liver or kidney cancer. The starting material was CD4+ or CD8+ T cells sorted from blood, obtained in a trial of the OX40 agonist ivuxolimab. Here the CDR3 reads CASSPGGLARYNEQFF. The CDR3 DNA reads TGTGCCAGCAGCCCCGGAGGACTAGCAAGATACAATGAGCAGTTCTTC.